These 5 T cell receptor beta chains share one sample of origin, sequenced in a study of cytomegalovirus exposure and HLA in healthy donors. The PCR ran on 60 Vbeta and 13 Jbeta primers. Assay used: immunoSEQ multiplex PCR; TCRdb lists only in-frame clones, some missing. The sample lists tens of thousands of clones, about four fifths occurring once. The sequenced sample consisted of PBMCs. The receptors shown here come from a middle-aged woman in good health and CMV-seronegative.

The J gene is TRBJ1-2, the V gene TRBV9; 10 bases are a match to TRBD1. CDR3 size: 15 residues. Germline CDR1 reads SGDLS; CDR2 reads YYNGEE. With 0 bases clipped from V and 8 bases from J, the junction kept 7 bases outside the gene matches. In nucleotides, the CDR3 is TGTGCCAGCAGCGTAGCTAGGACAGGGGGGAAAGGCTACACCTTC. Protein sequence: CASSVARTGGKGYTF.

The rearrangement joins TRBV5-1 to TRBJ1-1; the D is unclear. The CDR3 loop spans 14 amino acids. Germline values: CDR1 SGHRS, CDR2 YFSETQ. The germline V and J ends were trimmed by 2 bases and 1 base, with 9 bases remaining between them. In DNA form, the CDR3 reads TGCGCCAGCAGCTTTGGACGGGGGAACACTGAAGCTTTCTTT. Translation gives CASSFGRGNTEAFF.

The chain couples TRBV4-2 to TRBJ2-5, with TRBD2 matching over 7 bases. The CDR3 is made up of 15 amino acids. The germline CDR1 and CDR2 sequences are LGHNA and YNFKEQ. Trimming cost V 0 bases and J 5 bases; bases outside gene matches: 6. The CDR3 loop is CASSQDRRERETQYF. The DNA for the CDR3 is TGTGCCAGCAGCCAAGATCGGCGGGAGAGGGAGACCCAGTACTTC.

Of note for this clone: The germline gene is not matched at one end of the junction; a read error may be the cause. V usage is TRBV19 and J usage is TRBJ2-2, with 9 bases matching TRBD1. The CDR3 spans 16 residues. CDR1 and CDR2 (germline): LNHDA, SQIVND (reference sequence). The CDR3 sequence is CASNIGQGIQGGELFF. The CDR3 DNA follows: TGTGCCAGTAATATAGGACAGGGGATTCAAGGCGGGGAGCTGTTTTTT.

About this clone: Relative to the germline gene, one junction end is altered; a read error may explain this. This chain links TRBV7-9 with TRBJ1-2; no clear D. CDR3 length: 13 residues. Germline-derived CDR1 and CDR2 are SEHNR and FQNEAQ (reference sequence). In DNA, the CDR3 is TGTTCCAGCGGACCAGCGGGTCGGTATGGCTACACCTTC. Translation: CSSGPAGRYGYTF.